One sample yielded the 5 T cell receptor beta chains listed below, sequenced in a study of tumor and adjacent non-tumor tissue in lung cancer. Three rounds of nested PCR, following a modified ARM-PCR protocol, produced the TCRbeta library. Via MiXCR, TCRdb re-called the multiplex PCR reads, giving one row per CDR3 protein. The sample lists 70,000 to 90,000 distinct CDR3 sequences; roughly 80% were seen once. RNA was extracted from bulk tissue without any cell sorting. More than 3 cm separated this lung sample from the edge of the tumor. The material sequenced was distant non-tumor lung tissue. These receptor sequences come from a man in his sixties with non-small cell lung cancer.

As to this clonotype: One end of the junction is discordant with germline, which a read error may explain. The gene calls are TRBV4-3 and TRBJ2-7; 9 positions match TRBD1. Germline V gene data show CDR1 as LGHNA and CDR2 as YSLEER. This CDR3 is built from 16 residues. The CDR3 bases are TGCGCCAGTAGCCAGTGGAGGGACAGGGCATTTTACGAGCAGTACTTC. Its protein is CASSQWRDRAFYEQYF.

As concerns this clonotype: At one end, the junction sequence differs from germline, possibly due to a read error. The rearrangement links TRBV11-1 to TRBJ2-7; 8 nucleotides align to TRBD2. Germline V gives CDR1 SGHAT, CDR2 FQDESV (reference sequence). CDR3 length: 15 residues. The CDR3: CGSSRISGTAEEQYF. CDR3 DNA: TGTGGCAGCAGCAGGATTAGCGGGACGGCAGAGGAGCAGTACTTC.

Of note for this clonotype: Its ends do not fully match the called genes, so a read error is possible. V is TRBV20-1 and J is TRBJ1-6; 7 bases line up with TRBD1. Germline loops: CDR1 DFQATT, CDR2 SNEGSKA (reference sequence). The CDR3 totals 16 residues. The CDR3 is CSTREGYTGADSPLHF. The CDR3, as DNA: TGCAGTACTAGAGAGGGGTATACAGGGGCCGATTCACCCCTCCACTTT.

With respect to this clonotype: Germline and junction disagree at one end, which may indicate a read error. The CDR3, as DNA: TGTGCCAGCGGCTTAGTTCCAAAGGACAGGCTCTCTGGGGCCAAAGTCCTGACTTTC. Its protein is CASGLVPKDRLSGAKVLTF. The chain uses TRBV11-2 and TRBJ2-6; 7 bases fit TRBD1. The CDR3 sequence is 19 residues long. Germline assignment: CDR1 SGHAT and CDR2 FQNNGV.

Concerning this clonotype: One end of the junction varies from germline; a read error may be responsible. The chain recombines TRBV4-3 with TRBJ1-1, with D unresolved. CDR3 length: 17 amino acids. In germline, CDR1 is LGHNA, CDR2 YSLEER. CDR3 sequence: CASSQDVPGSSGTKAFF. The CDR3 DNA reads as TGCGCCAGCAGTCAAGATGTTCCGGGCAGTTCGGGCACTAAAGCTTTCTTT.